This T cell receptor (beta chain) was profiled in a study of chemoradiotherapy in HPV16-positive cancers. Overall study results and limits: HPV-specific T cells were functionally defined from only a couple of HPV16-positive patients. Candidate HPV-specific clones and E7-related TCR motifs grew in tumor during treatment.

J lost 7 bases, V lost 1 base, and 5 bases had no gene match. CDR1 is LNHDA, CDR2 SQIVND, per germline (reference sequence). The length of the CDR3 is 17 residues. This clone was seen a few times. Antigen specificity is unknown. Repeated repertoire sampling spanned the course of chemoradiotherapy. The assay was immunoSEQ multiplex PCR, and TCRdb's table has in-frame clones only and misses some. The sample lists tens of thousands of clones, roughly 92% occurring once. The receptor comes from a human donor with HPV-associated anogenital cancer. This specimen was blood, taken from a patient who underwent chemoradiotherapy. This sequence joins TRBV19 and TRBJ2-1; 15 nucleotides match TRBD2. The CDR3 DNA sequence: TGTGCCAGTAGTATAGCAATTGGGACTAGCGGGAGGAATGAGCAGTTCTTC. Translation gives CASSIAIGTSGRNEQFF.